A single sample is the source of the 2 T cell receptor beta chains below, sequenced in a study of blood T cells in healthy people across ages. Together with a sample-barcoded 5' primer, a J-beta primer mix was included in a second PCR lasting 7 to 11 cycles. MiXCR, applied by TCRdb to the 5' RACE reads, yields one record per CDR3 protein. The sample has over a million distinct CDR3 sequences; 40% to 50% are singletons. The sequencing sample was made of blood. Receptors were obtained from a woman aged 55-69 years in good health.

This clonotype was counted only a few times. J is TRBJ1-1 and V is TRBV29-1, with no clear D. The CDR3 sequence is 15 residues long. Trimming took 5 bases from V and 1 from J, leaving 17 bases between them. Germline V gives CDR1 SQVTM, CDR2 ANQGSEA. CDR3 amino acids: CSVSASSFRNTEAFF. CDR3 sequence (DNA): TGCAGCGTTTCCGCCTCCTCATTCCGGAACACTGAAGCTTTCTTT. Combining the CDR3 with reference TRBV29-1 and TRBJ1-1 gives the whole variable domain SAVISQKPSRDICQRGTSLTIQCQVDSQVTMMFWYRQQPGQSLTLIATANQGSEATYESGFVIDKFPISRPNLTFSTLTVSNMSPEDSSIYLCSVSASSFRNTEAFFGQGTRLTVV.

V is TRBV5-1 and J is TRBJ1-6; no definite D call. This CDR3 contains 16 residues. V dropped 7 bases and J dropped 0 bases, with 14 bases sitting between them. In germline, CDR1 is SGHRS, CDR2 YFSETQ. Here the CDR3 DNA reads TGCGCCAGCGGTACGGGGTCTATCTCCTATAATTCACCCCTCCACTTT. It specifies CASGTGSISYNSPLHF. Supplemented by reference TRBV5-1 and TRBJ1-6, the full variable domain reads KAGVTQTPRYLIKTRGQQVTLSCSPISGHRSVSWYQQTPGQGLQFLFEYFSETQRNKGNFPGRFSGRQFSNSRSEMNVSTLELGDSALYLCASGTGSISYNSPLHFGNGTRLTVT.